Sequencing of this T cell receptor (beta chain) was carried out in a study of long-term antiretroviral therapy in people with HIV. Germline V gene sequence: CDR1 MNHNS, CDR2 SASEGT. V gave up 4 bases and J gave up 5 bases, with 14 bases separating them. This CDR3 has 14 residues. Run at survey level, the immunoSEQ assay was version v3.0. TCRdb's copy holds only in-frame clones and misses some; the assay was immunoSEQ multiplex PCR. The table lists 25,000 to 30,000 clones, less than 90% of them singletons. The sequencing used unsorted PBMCs, collected 0.4 years after starting antiretroviral therapy. This TCR derives from a man between 18 and 35 years old with HIV. The chain is built from TRBV6-1 and TRBJ1-1; D possibly corresponds to TRBD1 (5 bases). The CDR3 region is CASSGAGGRTEAFF. CDR3 nucleotides: TGTGCCAGCAGTGGAGCGGGGGGACGAACTGAAGCTTTCTTT.